This T cell receptor beta chain appears in the sequencing data of a study of blood T cell repertoires in COVID-19. At the level of the study: Samples of COVID-19 (acute and convalescent) were obtained from the United States, Italy and Spain. PBMCs, B-cell-depleted T cells, or T cells were the source of the cDNA or gDNA that made up the material.

This clone turned up a few times. Trimming pared 10 bases from V and 4 bases from J, leaving 18 bases between. This CDR3 has 14 residues. The germline V gene has CDR1 MNHEY and CDR2 SVGAGI. Authors' data handling: Nucleated cell number was recorded as an estimate derived from reference gene primer amplification. Measured with immunoSEQ multiplex PCR; TCRdb has only the in-frame clones, and not every one. V and J calls and clone size are given by that table; D and trimming were obtained from the DNA. The sample contains 50,000 to 65,000 clones, 84% of which appear only once. Seattle's cohort entered during active infection and was followed longitudinally.

The chain is built from TRBV6-5 and TRBJ2-3; D remains unclear. The clonotype originates from a man in his 60s with COVID-19, enrolled during active disease. Sequencing was performed on peripheral blood. CDR3 region: CANPPPVLSDTQYF. In nucleotides, the CDR3 is TGTGCCAACCCGCCCCCGGTGTTATCAGATACGCAGTATTTT.